This TCR beta chain was documented in a study of blood T cell repertoires in COVID-19. Study background: PBMCs, B-cell-depleted T cells, or T cells provided the cDNA or gDNA that made up the material.

V lost 5 bases and J lost 2, with 10 bases in between. Germline CDR1 and CDR2: MNHEY and SMNVEV (reference sequence). This CDR3 has 14 amino acids. Only one count was recorded for this clone. Authors' processing steps: Estimation of nucleated cell counts was performed using reference gene primer amplification. Measured with immunoSEQ multiplex PCR; TCRdb has only the in-frame clones, and not every one. Clonal size and the V and J genes are those of that table, whereas D and trimming came from the DNA. The data contain about 160,000 clones, more than 75% of them singletons. Sequencing was carried out using peripheral blood. V usage is TRBV27 and J usage is TRBJ1-5; TRBD1 might be the D (6 bases). This clonotype originated in a man in his forties with acute or convalescent COVID-19. The CDR3 coding sequence is TGTGCCAGCAGTCCGACAGGAGGCAATCAGCCCCAGCATTTT. Its translation: CASSPTGGNQPQHF.